This T cell receptor (beta chain) stems from a study of T cells in Graves' hyperthyroidism and ophthalmopathy. Amplified TCR beta CDR3 regions derived from RNA transcripts. The TCR CDR3 was amplified in a first-round RT-PCR using the HTBI primer set. TCRdb analysed the multiplex PCR reads with MiXCR anew, one entry per CDR3 protein. The sample shows about 550,000 distinct CDR3 sequences, around 20% of them seen only once. The sequence came from a man younger than 30 with Graves' hyperthyroidism. The sequencing input was blood.

CDR3: CSASLADPKETQYF. The CDR3 DNA sequence: TGCAGTGCTAGCCTAGCGGATCCGAAGGAGACCCAGTACTTC. The V call is TRBV20-1, the J call TRBJ2-5; 7 positions agree with TRBD2. Germline-derived CDR1 and CDR2 are DFQATT and SNEGSKA (reference sequence). Trimming took 3 bases from V and 5 from J; bases not matched to a gene: 9. The CDR3 totals 14 residues.